Below, 2 T cell receptor beta chains from the same sample are listed, as sequenced in a study of tumor-infiltrating lymphocytes in primary liver carcinoma. From approximately 530 ng of total RNA, TCR beta-specific cDNA was reverse-transcribed using a constant-region primer. Modified slightly, ARM-PCR produced TCR beta libraries over three nested multiplex PCR rounds. The two initial PCR rounds, around 11 cycles each, used TRBV1-TRBV30 forward and C-beta reverse primers. TCRdb re-analysed the multiplex PCR reads in MiXCR, keeping a single row per CDR3 protein. The sample gives approximately 73,000 distinct CDR3 sequences, 71% of which show up once; approximately 15% is in the top ten. Each 20-30 mg portion of unsorted bulk tissue served as the source for co-extraction of RNA and DNA. Sample: liver tumor tissue from sampling region 4. Subset here: tumor region T4, right-lateral pole. The receptors come from a woman aged 55-75 years with primary liver carcinoma and hepatitis B virus infection.

A note on this clonotype: Just one base apart from a much larger clone, this may be a read error. V is TRBV4-1 and J is TRBJ2-5; maybe TRBD2 (6 bases). This CDR3 is built from 18 residues. From germline, CDR1 is MGHRA and CDR2 YSYEKL. The CDR3 DNA follows: TGCGCCAGCAGCCAAGATCTGGGCCGCGGGGCAGCCCAAGGGACCCAGTACTTC. Amino acids: CASSQDLGRGAAQGTQYF.

The J gene is TRBJ2-7, the V gene TRBV28, with D possibly TRBD2 on 5 matching bases. Per germline, CDR1 MDHEN and CDR2 SYDVKM. CDR3 length equals 17 residues. The CDR3: CVQISTNARELYYEQYF. CDR3 nucleotides: TGTGTCCAAATCAGCACCAATGCTCGGGAATTATACTACGAGCAGTACTTC.